This TCR beta chain came from a study of T cell responses to AZD1222 COVID-19 vaccine. Method: immunoSEQ multiplex PCR; TCRdb's copy keeps in-frame clones and lacks some. The sample has some 150,000 clones, more than 85% seen once. General study points: Sampling that yielded the repertoires occurred only after the peak T cell response.

Turning to this clone: Its matching antigen is unknown.

Looked up from germline, CDR1 is LGHDT and CDR2 is YNNKEL (reference sequence). V lost 4 bases to trimming and J lost 1 base; unmatched junction nucleotides: 9. The CDR3 consists of 16 residues. This sequence was found in an adult in good health. The source was peripheral blood, collected on day 0 of AZD1222 vaccination. This rearrangement joins TRBV3-1 (or the pseudogene TRBV3-2) to TRBJ2-7; 8 bases match TRBD1. CDR3: CASSPDRGRKSYEQYF. The DNA for the CDR3 is TGTGCCAGCAGCCCAGACAGGGGCCGGAAATCCTACGAGCAGTACTTC.